A single sample gave rise to the 27 T cell receptor beta chains below, sequenced in a study of human T cells and chemical hapten exposure. Regarding time point: patch test 2, 6 weeks after DPC sensitization. As to treatment: therapeutic diphenylcyclopropenone sensitization with weekly scalp DPC. TCRdb independently ran MiXCR on the RACE reads; one entry per CDR3 protein. In the table there are approximately 82,000 distinct CDR3 sequences, 6.6% of which are singletons. Sequencing used whole blood, obtained in connection with sensitization to the hapten diphenylcyclopropenone (DPC). The source is a woman in her 30s with alopecia areata. Some clones in this sample may be carry-over from other donors' samples.

This clonotype was seen at least ten times. The V call is TRBV5-1, the J call TRBJ2-5; no definite D call. CDR3 length: 14 residues. The germline gives CDR1 SGHRS, CDR2 YFSETQ. The V end lost 0 bases, the J end lost 1 base, and 7 bases lay between the germline ends. The CDR3 region has the DNA TGCGCCAGCAGCTTGGCCGAGACCCAAGAGACCCAGTACTTC. Translating gives CASSLAETQETQYF.

This clonotype has more than one count but fewer than ten. The V call is TRBV12-3 or TRBV12-4, the J call TRBJ1-2; D gene unclear. Trimming shortened V by 0 bases and J by 5 bases, and 7 bases separated the two germline ends. The length of the CDR3 is 13 residues. CDR3 amino acids: CASSLAWEYGYTF. CDR3 nucleotides: TGTGCCAGCAGTTTAGCGTGGGAATATGGCTACACCTTC.

This clonotype came up many times. The chain recombines TRBV5-1 with TRBJ2-2; D is undetermined. Germline CDR1 SGHRS, CDR2 YFSETQ. CDR3 length: 16 residues. Trimming shortened V by 4 bases and J by 0 bases, and 13 bases separated the two germline ends. The CDR3: CASSLLYPTNTGELFF. The CDR3 nucleotides read TGCGCCAGCAGCCTTCTCTACCCGACGAACACCGGGGAGCTGTTTTTT.

The rearrangement joins TRBV5-6 to TRBJ2-7; weak D call: TRBD2 (5 bases). The V and J ends lost 0 bases and 6 bases respectively, with 13 bases between them. The CDR3 contains 14 residues. Germline loops: CDR1 SGHDT, CDR2 YYEEEE. CDR3 in amino acids: CASSLGLQPGEQYF. The CDR3 DNA reads as TGTGCCAGCAGCTTGGGACTACAGCCTGGCGAGCAGTACTTC.

This clonotype was seen many times. The chain couples TRBV24-1 to TRBJ2-2; D is ambiguous. This CDR3 has 15 residues. Germline V CDR1 and CDR2: KGHDR, SFDVKD. Trimming took 7 bases from V and 0 from J, leaving 11 bases between them. The CDR3 spells CATSPSSANTGELFF. In DNA, the CDR3 is TGTGCCACCAGCCCCAGTTCCGCGAACACCGGGGAGCTGTTTTTT.

The J gene is TRBJ2-1, the V gene TRBV6-2 or TRBV6-3; weak D call: TRBD2 (5 bases). The CDR3 extends over 15 amino acids. Trimming left V 4 bases short and J 2 bases short, with 12 bases between. The germline gives CDR1 MNHEY, CDR2 SVGEGT. As DNA, the CDR3 is TGTGCCAGCAGTTCCCCGGGGTATACCTACAATGAGCAGTTCTTC. Translation gives CASSSPGYTYNEQFF.

At least ten counts were recorded for this clonotype. The V gene is TRBV3-1, the J gene TRBJ2-1; D uncertain. From germline, CDR1 is LGHDT and CDR2 YNNKEL (reference sequence). Trimming took off 3 bases at V and 9 bases at J, with 6 bases between the two ends. This CDR3 region has 11 residues. The CDR3 DNA reads as TGTGCCAGCAGCCACAGTGGTGAGCAGTTCTTC. Translated, it gives CASSHSGEQFF.

This clonotype was observed a handful of times. This chain connects TRBV20-1 to TRBJ2-3, with a weak D call TRBD2 (5 bases). Trimming left V 0 bases short and J 2 bases short, with 12 bases between. The germline CDR1 and CDR2 sequences are DFQATT and SNEGSKA (reference sequence). CDR3 length: 15 residues. CDR3 bases: TGCAGTGCTAGAGATTATGGACTCCACACAGATACGCAGTATTTT. This gives the protein CSARDYGLHTDTQYF.

This clonotype was detected many times. This rearrangement joins TRBV2 to TRBJ2-1; a possible D gene is TRBD1 (5 bases). This CDR3 has 14 residues. V shed 3 bases and J shed 3 bases, with 9 bases lying between them. Germline V lookup: CDR1 SNHLY, CDR2 FYNNEI. For the CDR3, the DNA is TGTGCCAGCAGTGACAGGGCCGACTACAATGAGCAGTTCTTC. This sequence encodes CASSDRADYNEQFF.

The sample holds a few counts of this clonotype. The rearrangement links TRBV5-1 to TRBJ1-6; 7 nucleotides match TRBD1. Germline V gene sequence: CDR1 SGHRS, CDR2 YFSETQ. The V segment lost 0 bases and the J segment 7 bases; nucleotides outside the gene matches: 4. There are 15 residues in the CDR3. CDR3 sequence reads: CASSLGAGGNSPLHF. The CDR3 bases are TGCGCCAGCAGCTTGGGGGCAGGGGGGAATTCACCCCTCCACTTT.

This clonotype was recorded many times. The rearrangement links TRBV12-3 or TRBV12-4 to TRBJ2-4; D assignment may be TRBD1 or TRBD2 (5 bases each). The V gene lost 1 base and the J gene lost 7 bases, with 11 bases spanning the gap. The CDR3 contains 14 residues. CDR3 DNA sequence: TGTGCCAGCAGTTTAGAGGGGACGGGGAACATTCAGTACTTC. Translation: CASSLEGTGNIQYF.

This clonotype was counted ten times or more. The chain links TRBV7-2 to TRBJ2-3; TRBD2 agrees at 11 bases. After removal of 1 base from V and 5 bases from J, the junction contained 2 bases not matched to a gene. The CDR3 is made up of 15 amino acids. Per the germline V gene, CDR1 is SGHTA and CDR2 is FQGNSA. The CDR3 DNA is TGTGCCAGCAGCTTAGTAGCGGGGGGGCTAGATACGCAGTATTTT. It is translated as CASSLVAGGLDTQYF.

The J gene is TRBJ1-3, the V gene TRBV6-5, with D unresolved. The CDR3 is 16 residues long. V lost 0 bases to trimming and J lost 4 bases, with 13 bases between them. In germline, CDR1 is MNHEY, CDR2 SVGAGI. DNA for the CDR3: TGTGCCAGCAGTTACTCGCGTGGCGGGTCAGGAAACACCATATATTTT. It translates to CASSYSRGGSGNTIYF.

This clonotype was detected a few times. The chain joins TRBV18 to TRBJ1-3; D remains ambiguous. Germline lookup yields CDR1 KGHSH and CDR2 LQKENI. This CDR3 has 16 residues. V lost 1 base, J lost 0 bases, and 10 bases lay in between. The CDR3 loop reads CASSPRYPNSGNTIYF. The CDR3 DNA is TGTGCCAGCTCACCACGGTACCCGAACTCTGGAAACACCATATATTTT.

The chain links TRBV12-3 or TRBV12-4 to TRBJ1-1; 9 bases match TRBD1. The CDR3 extends over 15 amino acids. Germline trimming cut 5 bases from V and 4 bases from J; bases unmatched to any gene: 8. For the CDR3, the DNA is TGTGCCAGCAGTCCCCGGGACAGGGTCCCCACTGAAGCTTTCTTT. Amino acid sequence: CASSPRDRVPTEAFF.

The rearrangement uses TRBV6-5 and TRBJ2-5, with 8 positions matching TRBD2. This CDR3 spans 18 amino acids. V was clipped by 7 bases and J by 0 bases; unmatched bases: 16. CDR1 MNHEY and CDR2 SVGAGI come from the germline V gene. CDR3 region: CASTLHFSGDPYQETQYF. DNA of the CDR3: TGTGCCAGCACCTTACACTTTAGCGGGGATCCGTACCAAGAGACCCAGTACTTC.

The table lists this clonotype with many counts. This sequence joins TRBV5-1 and TRBJ2-5, with D maybe TRBD2 (5 bases). This CDR3 has 15 amino acids. The V end lost 4 bases, the J end lost 4 bases, and 17 bases lay between the germline ends. Germline V lookup: CDR1 SGHRS, CDR2 YFSETQ. CDR3 DNA: TGCGCCAGCAGCCCCGAGGGCAGCTATGGAGAGACCCAGTACTTC. It yields the protein CASSPEGSYGETQYF.

This clonotype was seen at least ten times. The V gene is TRBV5-6, the J gene TRBJ2-1, with D perhaps being TRBD1 or TRBD2 (5 bases each). The CDR3 has 13 residues. Germline-derived CDR1 and CDR2 are SGHDT and YYEEEE. Trimming pared 7 bases from V and 8 bases from J, leaving 16 bases between. The CDR3 here is CASGKRDLHEQFF. The CDR3 coding sequence is TGTGCCAGCGGCAAAAGGGACCTCCATGAGCAGTTCTTC.

This clonotype was picked up a small number of times. CDR3 sequence: CASSWTGTRYSNQPQHF. The CDR3 region has the DNA TGTGCCAGCAGTTGGACAGGGACCCGTTATAGCAATCAGCCCCAGCATTTT. The chain has TRBV6-6 and TRBJ1-5, with 8 bases lining up with TRBD1. Per germline, CDR1 MNHNY and CDR2 SVGAGI (reference sequence). V gave up 4 bases and J gave up 0 bases; unmatched junction bases: 8. This CDR3 comprises 17 residues.

This chain joins TRBV3-1 and TRBJ2-6, with 15 bases matching TRBD2. In germline, CDR1 is LGHDT, CDR2 YNNKEL (reference sequence). The J segment lost 4 bases and the V segment lost 5 bases, leaving 15 bases of the junction unmatched. The CDR3 is made up of 21 amino acids. The CDR3 DNA reads TGTGCCAGCAGCTTCGGACTAGCGGGGGGGCAAGGATATTCAGGGGCCAACGTCCTGACTTTC. Protein product: CASSFGLAGGQGYSGANVLTF.

With respect to this clonotype: With a much larger clone just one base away, this may be a read error. The gene calls are TRBV12-3 or TRBV12-4 and TRBJ2-1, with D possibly matching TRBD2 (5 bases). The V end was cut by 6 bases, the J end by 7 bases, with 16 bases between. The CDR3 has 14 amino acids. As DNA, the CDR3 is TGTGCCAGCAGCCTAGCCAGGACCAGGAATGAGCAGTTCTTC. Its translation is CASSLARTRNEQFF.

This clonotype showed up many times. This chain joins TRBV3-1 and TRBJ1-5; D remains ambiguous. The CDR3 totals 18 residues. Trimming left V 3 bases short and J 4 bases short, with 22 bases between. Germline assignment: CDR1 LGHDT and CDR2 YNNKEL (reference sequence). The CDR3 loop reads CASSQTDPRTAANQPQHF. In DNA, the CDR3 is TGTGCCAGCAGCCAGACCGACCCCCGTACAGCAGCTAATCAGCCCCAGCATTTT.

This clonotype was counted between two and nine times. This chain joins TRBV3-1 and TRBJ1-1; TRBD1 is a possible D gene (5 bases). CDR1 LGHDT and CDR2 YNNKEL come from the germline V gene (reference sequence). The CDR3 runs 14 residues. V dropped 1 base and J dropped 4 bases, with 10 bases sitting between them. CDR3 DNA: TGTGCCAGCAGCCAAGTGGCGGGGGGCACTGAAGCTTTCTTT. It codes for CASSQVAGGTEAFF.

Only a few counts were recorded for this clonotype. The chain employs TRBV3-1 and TRBJ1-2; D gene unclear. The CDR3 length is 13 residues. V was clipped by 4 bases and J by 3 bases, with 9 bases between them. Germline loops: CDR1 LGHDT, CDR2 YNNKEL (reference sequence). The CDR3 region has the DNA TGTGCCAGCAGCCCGTACGGACACTATGGCTACACCTTC. Translation gives CASSPYGHYGYTF.

This clonotype was counted a few times. The chain links TRBV27 to TRBJ1-1, with D possibly matching TRBD1 (5 bases). Germline assignment: CDR1 MNHEY and CDR2 SMNVEV (reference sequence). Deletions cut 4 bases from V and 3 bases from J, with 12 bases between. There are 14 residues in the CDR3. The CDR3 region is CASSWGGDYTEAFF. The CDR3 DNA follows: TGTGCCAGCAGTTGGGGGGGGGATTACACTGAAGCTTTCTTT.

The table lists this clonotype with many counts. The gene calls are TRBV6-1 and TRBJ2-3; D is ambiguous. CDR1 and CDR2 (germline): MNHNS, SASEGT. With 5 bases removed from V and 4 bases from J, the gap between germline ends came to 16 bases. The CDR3 has 15 residues. CDR3 bases: TGTGCCAGCAGTTCCGGGCCCGCCGCGGCAGATACGCAGTATTTT. It is translated as CASSSGPAAADTQYF.

V usage is TRBV20-1 and J usage is TRBJ1-3; D remains unclear. Germline V CDR1 and CDR2: DFQATT, SNEGSKA (reference sequence). Trimming removed 6 bases at V and 4 bases at J, with 13 bases between. The CDR3 contains 13 residues. DNA of the CDR3: TGCAGTGCCATTTGGGGAGGAGGAAACACCATATATTTT. This codes for CSAIWGGGNTIYF.